This is a list of T cell receptor beta chains from one sample in a study of blood T cell repertoires in COVID-19. Clones were read by immunoSEQ multiplex PCR, and TCRdb kept only the in-frame ones, dropping some. There are around 100,000 clones in the sample; approximately 88% occur only once, and around 0.77% lies in the top ten. The sample comprised peripheral blood. The source of these receptors is a woman aged 70-85 years with acute or convalescent COVID-19. CDR3s include the opening cysteine and the closing phenylalanine or tryptophan. D genes are given only for firm matches. Not all rows give a size; the values are once, few, many and, for expanded clones, a class.

j_call v_call d_call clone_size cdr3_nt cdr3_aa
TRBJ2-1 TRBV18 TRBD2 - TGTGCCACCTCATCTGAGCCCCTTGTAGCGGGCTTGGGTGAGCAGTTCTTC CATSSEPLVAGLGEQFF
TRBJ2-7 TRBV4-1 TRBD1 - TGCGCCAGCAGCCCCCAGACAGGGGGCGCATCAATCACTTACGAGCAGTACTTC CASSPQTGGASITYEQYF
TRBJ1-1 TRBV5-6 - - TGTGCCAGCAGCTCCAGTATGAACACTGAAGCTTTCTTT CASSSSMNTEAFF
TRBJ2-5 TRBV7-8 - - TGTGCCAGCAGCTTAGGGGAGGGGGGATTGAAGACCCAGTACTTC CASSLGEGGLKTQYF
TRBJ2-3 TRBV12-3/TRBV12-4 - - TGTGCCAGCAGTTTTGCCGGGAATACGCAGTATTTT CASSFAGNTQYF
TRBJ1-3 TRBV6-5 - - TGTGCCAGCGTGGAGGATTTCTCTGGAAACACCATATATTTT CASVEDFSGNTIYF
TRBJ2-2 TRBV10-3 TRBD1 - TGTGCCATCAAACCAACAGGGGACACCGGGGAGCTGTTTTTT CAIKPTGDTGELFF
TRBJ2-1 TRBV3-1/TRBV3-2 - - TGTGCCAGCAGCCAATTCTCCCGGTCCAATGAGCAGTTCTTC CASSQFSRSNEQFF
TRBJ2-2 TRBV5-1 - - TGCGCCAGCAGCTTGGCGGGGTCGACCGGGGAGCTGTTTTTT CASSLAGSTGELFF
TRBJ2-3 TRBV28 - once TGTGCCAGCTCGTCCGGGGGCACAGATACGCAGTATTTT CASSSGGTDTQYF
TRBJ2-2 TRBV30 - - TGTGCCTGGAGCACTCTCATATCGTGGGAGCGGGGGGAGCTGTTTTTT CAWSTLISWERGELFF
TRBJ2-2 TRBV19 TRBD2 few TGTGCCAGTAGTTCCACTAGCGGGATGGGCACCGGGGAGCTGTTTTTT CASSSTSGMGTGELFF
TRBJ2-5 TRBV30 TRBD1 - TGTGCCTGGCAAAGGGGGCCCGGAGGTAGGATGTACTTC CAWQRGPGGRMYF
TRBJ1-6 TRBV10-3 TRBD1 - TGTGCCATCAGTGAGTCTCGGACAGGGGATTCACCCCTCCACTTT CAISESRTGDSPLHF
TRBJ1-6 TRBV4-2 - - TGTGCCAGCAGCCAAGAAGGGGAGGAGTCACCCCTCCACTTT CASSQEGEESPLHF
TRBJ1-1 TRBV18 - - TGTGCCAGCTCACCAGGTAGGGGGAACACTGAAGCTTTCTTT CASSPGRGNTEAFF
TRBJ2-3 TRBV3-1/TRBV3-2 - - TGTGCCAGCAGCCAAACCGGCCTTCCGGGAGATACGCAGTATTTT CASSQTGLPGDTQYF
TRBJ2-7 TRBV11-1 - once TGTGCCAGCAGCTCCCCCGGGACATTGACCTACGAGCAGTACTTC CASSSPGTLTYEQYF
TRBJ1-1 TRBV19 - - TGTGCCAGTAGTATATCCCACAACTCGGGTGAAGCTTTCTTT CASSISHNSGEAFF
TRBJ2-1 TRBV6-5 - - TGTGCCAGCAGTTTCAGACAGGACCTTTACAATGAGCAGTTCTTC CASSFRQDLYNEQFF
TRBJ1-1 TRBV21-1 - once TGTGCCAGCAGCCAGCGCCGCGAGACAGGGAGATGGAACACTGAAGCTTTCTTT CASSQRRETGRWNTEAFF
TRBJ1-1 TRBV19 TRBD1 - TGTGCCAGTAGTCCCTCCTCAGGGGGCTGGGGCACTGAAGCTTTCTTT CASSPSSGGWGTEAFF
TRBJ2-7 TRBV5-4 TRBD1 - TGTGCCAGCAGCCCTGGACAGGCCGAGCAGTACTTC CASSPGQAEQYF
TRBJ2-6 TRBV7-2 - few TGTGCCAGCAGCTTTTCGGGACTCAACTCTGGGGCCAACGTCCTGACTTTC CASSFSGLNSGANVLTF
TRBJ1-1 TRBV29-1 TRBD1 - TGCAGCGTCGGAGTTGGTGGGACAGAGGCGGAAGCTTTCTTT CSVGVGGTEAEAFF
TRBJ2-2 TRBV9 TRBD1 - TGTGCCAGCAGCATGGGGACAGCTTCCACCGGGGAGCTGTTTTTT CASSMGTASTGELFF
TRBJ2-3 TRBV6-6 TRBD2 once TGTGCCAGCAGTCCTGAAGGCGGGAGGGCCGGAGATACGCAGTATTTT CASSPEGGRAGDTQYF
TRBJ2-5 TRBV5-8 - - TGTGCCAGCAGCTTAAGAAGAGTACTTAACAGGGCTACCCAGTACTTC CASSLRRVLNRATQYF
TRBJ2-7 TRBV6-5 - few TGTGCCAGCAGGAGGGCAGTGGTACACGAGCAGTACTTC CASRRAVVHEQYF
TRBJ2-2 TRBV5-1 - - TGCGCCAGCAGCCTTTCACACCCTACCCGGGACAAGGGGTTTGGGACCGGGGAGCTGTTTTTT CASSLSHPTRDKGFGTGELFF
TRBJ2-3 TRBV5-1 TRBD2 once TGCGCCAGCAGCTTGGATAGCGGGGGGGCCGAAGATACGCAGTATTTT CASSLDSGGAEDTQYF
TRBJ1-2 TRBV7-2 - - TGTGCCAGCAGCTTAGGCCCGGGGACAAGTAACTATGGCTACACCTTC CASSLGPGTSNYGYTF
TRBJ1-1 TRBV29-1 TRBD1 - TGCAGCGTTACCGAACCCTCCAGGGGGTCCCGTGAAGCTTTCTTT CSVTEPSRGSREAFF
TRBJ2-7 TRBV19 TRBD1 - TGTGCCAGTAGTATCTCTTCAGGGACAGGGCGCGAGCAGTACTTC CASSISSGTGREQYF
TRBJ1-4 TRBV6-6 TRBD1 - TGTGCCAGCAGTTCACAGGGGGCAGGTGAAAAACTGTTTTTT CASSSQGAGEKLFF
TRBJ2-1 TRBV2 TRBD2 - TGTGCCAGCAGTTTTTCGGGACTAGCGGGAGTTTACAATGAGCAGTTCTTC CASSFSGLAGVYNEQFF
TRBJ2-7 TRBV6-5 TRBD1 once TGTGCCAGCAGTTTCTCCCGAGGACAGGGGGCCAACGAGCAGTACTTC CASSFSRGQGANEQYF
TRBJ2-4 TRBV6-1 TRBD2 - TGTGCCAGCAGTGAATCCGGGACTAGCGGGGGGGCGGCCAAAAACATTCAGTACTTC CASSESGTSGGAAKNIQYF
TRBJ1-6 TRBV28 - once TGTGCCAGCGGTGGCAGTATTAATTCACCCCTCCACTTT CASGGSINSPLHF
TRBJ1-3 TRBV7-9 - - TGTGCCAGCCGGGGGGGCTCTGGAAACACCATATATTTT CASRGGSGNTIYF
TRBJ1-3 TRBV10-3 TRBD1 - TGTGCCATCAGGGAGGACAGGGGGCCCTTCCTCTCTGGAAACACCATATATTTT CAIREDRGPFLSGNTIYF
TRBJ2-5 TRBV28 TRBD2 - TGTGCCAGCAGTTTCCCGGGACTAGCGAAAGTGGCCCAGTACTTC CASSFPGLAKVAQYF
TRBJ1-1 TRBV6-5 - once TGTGCCACCCTCTGGGAGAACACGAACACTGAAGCTTTCTTT CATLWENTNTEAFF
TRBJ2-3 TRBV2 TRBD1 - TGTGCCAGCAGTTACAACAGGGGCAGAGATACGCAGTATTTT CASSYNRGRDTQYF
TRBJ2-1 TRBV10-3 TRBD2 - TGTGCCATCAGTGCGCCGGTACTAGCGCAAGGCTCAAATGAGCAGTTCTTC CAISAPVLAQGSNEQFF
TRBJ2-4 TRBV5-6 TRBD2 - TGTGCCAGCAGCCCCCGGGTGAACAGCGGGGGATCGAACATTCAGTACTTC CASSPRVNSGGSNIQYF
TRBJ1-4 TRBV5-1 - once TGCGCCAGCAGCTGGGGGGGCGCGAACGAAAAACTGTTTTTT CASSWGGANEKLFF
TRBJ2-5 TRBV3-1/TRBV3-2 TRBD2 - TGTGCCAGCAGCCCCGCGGGACTAGCGGGAGGGGTGGGGGAGACCCAGTACTTC CASSPAGLAGGVGETQYF
TRBJ2-7 TRBV7-2 - - TGTGCCAGCAGCTTAAGAGGGGACACATACTCCTACGAGCAGTACTTC CASSLRGDTYSYEQYF
TRBJ2-3 TRBV9 - - TGTGCCAGCAGCGTAGGGGCCCAGGAAACGCAGTATTTT CASSVGAQETQYF
TRBJ2-1 TRBV18 TRBD1 - TGTGCCAGCTCACCTTCACGGGGGTTTGGACAGGGACACAATGAGCAGTTCTTC CASSPSRGFGQGHNEQFF
TRBJ2-1 TRBV5-1 TRBD1 - TGCGCCAGCAGCTGGGGGGACAGGGTAGACAATGAGCAGTTCTTC CASSWGDRVDNEQFF
TRBJ2-1 TRBV24-1 TRBD1 - TGTGCCACCAGTGAAACAGGGGGGATATACAATGAGCAGTTCTTC CATSETGGIYNEQFF
TRBJ2-3 TRBV19 TRBD2 - TGTGCCAGTAGTATTGGGGCTAGCGGGTTGATTGGAGCAGATACGCAGTATTTT CASSIGASGLIGADTQYF
TRBJ2-5 TRBV5-6 - few TGTGCCAGCAGCTTAGGGAGCGGCCCTGGGGAGACCCAGTACTTC CASSLGSGPGETQYF
TRBJ2-3 TRBV18 - - TGTGCCAGCTCACAGTCGGCGGGCAAGGTCGAGTATTTT CASSQSAGKVEYF
TRBJ1-2 TRBV6-4 TRBD1 - TGTGCCAGCAGCCCTGGACAGGGACACTATGGCTACACCTTC CASSPGQGHYGYTF